This T cell receptor beta chain was sequenced for a study of T cell changes during pregnancy in multiple sclerosis. Unmatched junction bases numbered 10, after V lost 3 bases and J lost 6 bases. This CDR3 has 16 residues. Germline V lookup: CDR1 LGHNA, CDR2 YSLEER. Using immunoSEQ multiplex PCR, the repertoire was profiled, and TCRdb retains in-frame clones only, with some absent. The data contain about 61,000 clones, 90% of them singletons. This receptor was taken from a female donor in good health, enrolled as a control in a pregnancy study. The chain recombines TRBV4-3 with TRBJ2-1, with 8 bases that match TRBD1. The sequences come from peripheral blood, collected in the first trimester of pregnancy. As DNA, the CDR3 is TGCGCCAGCAGCCAGCAGGGGGCGATCGGGGTCAATGAGCAGTTCTTC. Translated, it gives CASSQQGAIGVNEQFF.